A single sample gave rise to the 29 T cell receptor beta chains below, sequenced in a study of patients and donors after allogeneic stem cell transplantation. TCRdb passed the RT-PCR reads through MiXCR, listing each CDR3 protein once. The sample carries more than 850,000 distinct CDR3 sequences, over 15% recorded once. Sequencing was carried out using blood, either unsorted or a sorted T cell fraction (not recorded which). Receptors originate from a human donor who was either an allogeneic HSCT recipient or a stem cell or donor lymphocyte infusion donor (not recorded which). It is not recorded whose cells these are; they may come from a transplant donor.

This clonotype turned up a few times. The chain joins TRBV7-2 to TRBJ2-2, with a tentative D call TRBD1 (5 bases). Trimming removed 6 bases at V and 6 bases at J, with 14 bases between. The CDR3 covers 14 residues. Germline CDR1 reads SGHTA; CDR2 reads FQGNSA. CDR3 region: CASRIQGLAGELFF. The CDR3 DNA is TGTGCCAGCAGAATCCAGGGTTTGGCCGGGGAGCTGTTTTTT.

This clonotype occurred many times. The chain has TRBV12-3 or TRBV12-4 and TRBJ2-3; TRBD2 matches 10 bases. Losses at the gene ends were 6 bases for V and 3 bases for J; bases not matched to a gene: 6. The CDR3 is made up of 15 amino acids. The CDR3, as DNA: TGTGCCAGCAGCGGTACGGGACTAGCGACAGATACGCAGTATTTT. Protein sequence: CASSGTGLATDTQYF.

This clonotype was found a few times. The chain recombines TRBV15 with TRBJ2-3; D is undetermined. Germline CDR1 and CDR2: LNHNV and YYDKDF (reference sequence). V lost 8 bases, J lost 5 bases, and 14 bases lay in between. This CDR3 has 13 amino acids. The CDR3 DNA reads TGTGCCACCCGAAGAGAGTTAGTAGATACGCAGTATTTT. The encoded protein is CATRRELVDTQYF.

In its sample, this clonotype was seen a few times. The V call is TRBV24-1, the J call TRBJ2-1; D unclear. Trimming shortened V by 3 bases and J by 9 bases, and 5 bases separated the two germline ends. Germline loops: CDR1 KGHDR, CDR2 SFDVKD. The CDR3 is made up of 11 amino acids. For the CDR3, the DNA is TGTGCCACCAGTGATGAATCTGAGCAGTTCTTC. It codes for CATSDESEQFF.

The rearrangement joins TRBV12-3 or TRBV12-4 to TRBJ2-3; 9 nucleotides line up with TRBD1. This CDR3 comprises 16 residues. J was trimmed by 1 base and V by 5 bases; bases with no gene match: 7. CDR3 sequence reads: CASSPTDRGGTDTQYF. The DNA for the CDR3 is TGTGCCAGCAGTCCGACGGACAGGGGCGGCACAGATACGCAGTATTTT.

The chain links TRBV27 to TRBJ1-2; 7 bases align to TRBD1. J was trimmed by 7 bases and V by 5 bases; bases with no gene match: 7. Germline-derived CDR1 and CDR2 are MNHEY and SMNVEV (reference sequence). This CDR3 has 13 amino acids. The CDR3 loop is CASSPTGVFGYTF. CDR3 nucleotides: TGTGCCAGCAGTCCTACAGGGGTTTTTGGCTACACCTTC.

In its sample, this clonotype was seen a few times. The chain links TRBV7-3 to TRBJ1-1; no definite D call. There are 14 residues in the CDR3. Germline V lookup: CDR1 SGHTA, CDR2 FQGTGA. V shed 1 base and J shed 1 base, with 7 bases lying between them. CDR3 nucleotide sequence: TGTGCCAGCAGCTTAATGAGAGCGAACACTGAAGCTTTCTTT. Translation: CASSLMRANTEAFF.

The chain combines TRBV10-3 with TRBJ2-1; 10 bases are a match to TRBD2. The CDR3 contains 15 residues. Per the germline V gene, CDR1 is ENHRY and CDR2 is SYGVKD. Losses at the gene ends were 5 bases for V and 5 bases for J; bases not matched to a gene: 6. The CDR3 sequence is CAISLSGRENNEQFF. The CDR3 region has the DNA TGTGCCATCAGTCTCAGCGGGAGGGAGAACAATGAGCAGTTCTTC.

This clonotype was counted between two and nine times. The DNA of the CDR3 is TGTGCCAGCAGCTTAAATTGGTGGCAAGAGACCCAGTACTTC. Translated: CASSLNWWQETQYF. The chain combines TRBV7-3 with TRBJ2-5; D call uncertain. The germline V and J ends were trimmed by 1 base and 2 bases, with 8 bases remaining between them. This CDR3 spans 14 amino acids. Looked up from germline, CDR1 is SGHTA and CDR2 is FQGTGA. The whole variable domain, remainder taken from reference TRBV7-3 and TRBJ2-5, is GAGVSQTPSNKVTEKGKYVELRCDPISGHTALYWYRQSLGQGPEFLIYFQGTGAADDSGLPNDRFFAVRPEGSVSTLKIQRTERGDSAVYLCASSLNWWQETQYFGPGTRLLVL.

In this sample, this clonotype turned up a few times. The chain is built from TRBV24-1 and TRBJ2-3, with unresolved D. CDR1 and CDR2 from the germline V gene are KGHDR and SFDVKD. The V end lost 4 bases, the J end lost 2 bases, and 6 bases lay between the germline ends. The CDR3 consists of 13 residues. The DNA of the CDR3 is TGTGCCACCAGTGACCGAGACACAGATACGCAGTATTTT. It translates to CATSDRDTDTQYF.

V gene TRBV9 combines with J gene TRBJ2-1; TRBD1 might be the D (5 bases). The CDR3 is 13 amino acids. Germline CDR1 and CDR2: SGDLS and YYNGEE. V lost 5 bases, J lost 5 bases, and 11 bases lay in between. This CDR3 reads CASRGKGNNEQFF. In DNA, the CDR3 is TGTGCCAGCAGAGGGAAGGGGAACAATGAGCAGTTCTTC.

The rearrangement links TRBV4-2 to TRBJ2-2; tentatively, D is TRBD2 (5 bases). The CDR3 loop spans 15 amino acids. Looked up from germline, CDR1 is LGHNA and CDR2 is YNFKEQ. The V and J ends lost 4 bases and 2 bases respectively, with 11 bases between them. CDR3 nucleotide sequence: TGTGCCAGCAGCCGAGCTAGCCCCAACACCGGGGAGCTGTTTTTT. Protein: CASSRASPNTGELFF.

There are a few counts of this clonotype. The V gene is TRBV4-1, the J gene TRBJ1-2; D uncertain. CDR3 size: 15 residues. The ends were cut back, 3 bases at V and 3 bases at J, with 14 bases in the middle. Germline assignment: CDR1 MGHRA and CDR2 YSYEKL. The CDR3 bases are TGCGCCAGCAGCCAGATTGGGGTCCGGGACTATGGCTACACCTTC. Translation gives CASSQIGVRDYGYTF.

The CDR3 nucleotides read TGTGCCAGCAGCGTAGACAGGGGGGAAGATACGCAGTATTTT. Translating it yields CASSVDRGEDTQYF. The chain has TRBV2 and TRBJ2-3, with TRBD1 matching over 9 bases. Germline loops: CDR1 SNHLY, CDR2 FYNNEI. V lost 6 bases, J lost 5 bases, and 6 bases stayed unmatched. This CDR3 is built from 14 residues.

The chain uses TRBV27 and TRBJ2-1; no firm D call. CDR1 is MNHEY, CDR2 SMNVEV, per germline (reference sequence). Trimming pared 9 bases from V and 2 bases from J, leaving 11 bases between. This CDR3 is 13 amino acids long. The CDR3 bases are TGTGCCAGTTCGATGACCACCTACAATGAGCAGTTCTTC. This gives the protein CASSMTTYNEQFF.

This clonotype has just a few counts. The chain is built from TRBV15 and TRBJ2-5, with D perhaps TRBD2 (7 bases). V lost 1 base and J lost 2, with 11 bases in between. Germline V lookup: CDR1 LNHNV, CDR2 YYDKDF (reference sequence). The CDR3 extends over 15 amino acids. The CDR3 sequence: CATSRGGGQQETQYF. CDR3 sequence (DNA): TGTGCCACCAGCAGAGGGGGGGGGCAGCAAGAGACCCAGTACTTC.

This chain uses TRBV30 with TRBJ1-1, with 8 bases that match TRBD1. Germline V gene data show CDR1 as GTSNPN and CDR2 as SVGIG (reference sequence). Trimming removed 2 bases from V and 5 bases from J; junction bases left unmatched: 10. This CDR3 region has 15 residues. DNA of the CDR3: TGTGCCTGGAGTCGCACAGGGGGTTACGGAACTGAAGCTTTCTTT. Protein: CAWSRTGGYGTEAFF.

CDR3 coding DNA: TGTGCCACCAGCAGACTAACAGGGGGCGCAAAAGAGACCCAGTACTTC. Protein: CATSRLTGGAKETQYF. V gene TRBV15 combines with J gene TRBJ2-5; 9 bases agree with TRBD1. V lost 2 bases, J lost 3 bases, and 7 bases stayed unmatched. This CDR3 has 16 residues. Germline V gene sequence: CDR1 LNHNV, CDR2 YYDKDF (reference sequence).

J is TRBJ1-2 and V is TRBV12-3 or TRBV12-4; no clear D gene. Trimming cost V 3 bases and J 1 base, with 12 bases left between them. There are 15 residues in the CDR3. CDR3 amino acids: CASSLVGVVNYGYTF. The CDR3 region has the DNA TGTGCCAGCAGTTTGGTAGGTGTAGTTAACTATGGCTACACCTTC.

This clonotype was counted ten times or more. This rearrangement joins TRBV2 to TRBJ2-1, with a weak D call TRBD1 (6 bases). V shed 5 bases and J shed 7 bases, with 12 bases lying between them. The germline gives CDR1 SNHLY, CDR2 FYNNEI. The CDR3 length is 13 residues. As DNA, the CDR3 is TGTGCCAGCAGTTCAACAGGGACAAATGAGCAGTTCTTC. As protein: CASSSTGTNEQFF.

V gene TRBV24-1 combines with J gene TRBJ2-1, with D perhaps TRBD2 (5 bases). The V end was cut by 0 bases, the J end by 3 bases, with 8 bases between. Germline CDR1 and CDR2: KGHDR and SFDVKD. The CDR3 is 15 residues long. The chain's CDR3 is CATSDLGRGYNEQFF. The CDR3 DNA reads as TGTGCCACCAGTGATTTGGGACGGGGCTACAATGAGCAGTTCTTC.

The table lists this clonotype with a few counts. The chain has TRBV19 and TRBJ1-5, with D uncertain. The CDR3 spans 14 residues. CDR1 and CDR2 (germline): LNHDA, SQIVND (reference sequence). Trimming removed 6 bases at V and 0 bases at J, with 9 bases between. CDR3 DNA: TGTGCCAGTAGACGGGCGGATAGCAATCAGCCCCAGCATTTT. It translates to CASRRADSNQPQHF.

The chain employs TRBV19 and TRBJ2-1; D is unclear. Trimming removed 4 bases at V and 0 bases at J, with 10 bases between. The CDR3 is made up of 15 amino acids. The germline V gene encodes CDR1 LNHDA and CDR2 SQIVND (reference sequence). CDR3 sequence reads: CASSKVPDSYNEQFF. The CDR3, as DNA: TGTGCCAGTAGTAAGGTCCCCGACTCCTACAATGAGCAGTTCTTC.

The chain uses TRBV7-8 and TRBJ2-1; D is uncertain. CDR1 is SGHVS, CDR2 FQNEAQ, per germline. This CDR3 contains 15 residues. The ends were cut back, 1 base at V and 7 bases at J, with 14 bases in the middle. CDR3 amino acids: CASSLGAERRNEQFF. CDR3 DNA sequence: TGTGCCAGCAGCTTAGGGGCGGAAAGACGGAATGAGCAGTTCTTC.

This clonotype was recorded a few times. The chain carries TRBV20-1 and TRBJ2-7; 11 bases align to TRBD1. The CDR3 is 13 amino acids. CDR1 is DFQATT, CDR2 SNEGSKA, per germline (reference sequence). V lost 7 bases and J lost 5; bases outside the gene matches: 7. The CDR3 DNA reads TGCAGTGTGAGGACAGGGGGCCTGGACGAGCAGTACTTC. This gives the protein CSVRTGGLDEQYF.

V is TRBV24-1 and J is TRBJ2-3; 9 bases agree with TRBD1. V lost 3 bases to trimming and J lost 2 bases; unmatched junction nucleotides: 5. There are 16 residues in the CDR3. The germline V gene has CDR1 KGHDR and CDR2 SFDVKD. The CDR3 DNA reads TGTGCCACCAGTGATCGACAGGGGGACATCACAGATACGCAGTATTTT. Translation: CATSDRQGDITDTQYF.

The CDR3: CASTLGHSGMNTEAFF. DNA for the CDR3: TGCGCCAGCACCCTGGGGCACAGTGGGATGAACACTGAAGCTTTCTTT. J is TRBJ1-1 and V is TRBV5-1, with a tentative D call TRBD1 (5 bases). CDR1 and CDR2 (germline): SGHRS, YFSETQ. The ends were cut back, 6 bases at V and 0 bases at J, with 18 bases in the middle. The CDR3 is made up of 16 amino acids.

This clonotype was counted ten times or more. The chain recombines TRBV12-3 or TRBV12-4 with TRBJ2-7; D is ambiguous. V was clipped by 2 bases and J by 2 bases, with 4 bases between them. The CDR3 runs 12 residues. The CDR3 bases are TGTGCCAGCAGTTTACAGACCTACGAGCAGTACTTC. Translated: CASSLQTYEQYF.

This clonotype occurred a few times. The chain combines TRBV29-1 with TRBJ1-2; tentative D call: TRBD1 (5 bases). The CDR3 totals 13 residues. CDR1 SQVTM and CDR2 ANQGSEA come from the germline V gene. V was clipped by 3 bases and J by 6 bases, with 14 bases between them. The CDR3 DNA sequence: TGCAGCGTTGACGGGGGGGGAGGAAATGGCTACACCTTC. This codes for CSVDGGGGNGYTF. Together with reference TRBV29-1 and TRBJ1-2, the CDR3 gives the full variable domain: SAVISQKPSRDICQRGTSLTIQCQVDSQVTMMFWYRQQPGQSLTLIATANQGSEATYESGFVIDKFPISRPNLTFSTLTVSNMSPEDSSIYLCSVDGGGGNGYTFGSGTRLTVV.